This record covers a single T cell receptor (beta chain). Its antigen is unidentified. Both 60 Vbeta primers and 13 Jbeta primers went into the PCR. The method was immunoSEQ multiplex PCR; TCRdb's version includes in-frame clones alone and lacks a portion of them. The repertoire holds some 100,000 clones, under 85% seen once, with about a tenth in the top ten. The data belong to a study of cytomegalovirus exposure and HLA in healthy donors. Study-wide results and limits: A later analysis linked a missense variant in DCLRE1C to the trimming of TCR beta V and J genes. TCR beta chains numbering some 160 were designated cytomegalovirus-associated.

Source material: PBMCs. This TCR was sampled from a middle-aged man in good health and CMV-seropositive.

The CDR3 DNA reads as TGTGCCAGCCCGAAACTACCTCCCCAAGAGTACTACAATGAGCAGTTCTTC. This translates into CASPKLPPQEYYNEQFF. This chain links TRBV28 with TRBJ2-1; D gene uncertain. CDR3 length equals 17 residues. CDR1 and CDR2 (germline): MDHEN, SYDVKM. With 8 bases removed from V and 3 bases from J, the gap between germline ends came to 23 bases.